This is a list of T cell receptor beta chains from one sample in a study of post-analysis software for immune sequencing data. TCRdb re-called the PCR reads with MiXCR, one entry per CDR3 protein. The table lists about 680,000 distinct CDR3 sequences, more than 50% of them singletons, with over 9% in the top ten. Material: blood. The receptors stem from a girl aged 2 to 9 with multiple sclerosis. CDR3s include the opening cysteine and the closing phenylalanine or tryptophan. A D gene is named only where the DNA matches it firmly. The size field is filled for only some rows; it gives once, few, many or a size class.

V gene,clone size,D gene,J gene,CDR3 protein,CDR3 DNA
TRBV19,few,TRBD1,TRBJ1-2,CASIKRNRGPSLYGYTF,TGTGCCAGTATTAAGCGGAACAGGGGGCCATCCCTCTATGGCTACACCTTC
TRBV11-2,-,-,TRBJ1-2,CASRDWRRGYDYGYTF,TGTGCCAGCAGGGACTGGCGGAGGGGCTACGACTATGGCTACACCTTC
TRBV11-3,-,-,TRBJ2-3,CASSLGATTDTQYF,TGTGCCAGCAGCTTAGGCGCGACCACAGATACGCAGTATTTT
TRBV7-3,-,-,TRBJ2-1,CASSLGGRSGGMANEQFF,TGTGCCAGCAGCTTGGGGGGCAGGTCGGGCGGGATGGCCAATGAGCAGTTCTTC
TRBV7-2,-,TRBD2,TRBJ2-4,CASSSGLAGADIQYF,TGTGCCAGCAGCTCGGGACTAGCGGGGGCGGACATTCAGTACTTC
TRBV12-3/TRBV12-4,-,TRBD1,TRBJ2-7,CASSGTGTGIGRYEQYF,TGTGCCAGCAGTGGCACCGGGACAGGGATCGGGAGGTACGAGCAGTACTTC
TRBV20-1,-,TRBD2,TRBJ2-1,CRALSGDEQFF,TGCAGGGCCCTGAGCGGGGATGAGCAGTTCTTC
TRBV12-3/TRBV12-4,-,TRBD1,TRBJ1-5,CASSRDSRNQPQHF,TGTGCCAGCAGTAGGGACAGTAGGAATCAGCCCCAGCATTTT
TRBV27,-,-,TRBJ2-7,CASSYRGSYEQYF,TGTGCCAGCAGTTATCGGGGGTCCTACGAGCAGTACTTC
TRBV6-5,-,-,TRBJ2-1,CASSFSLGGLDEQFF,TGTGCCAGCAGCTTCTCATTAGGGGGGCTCGATGAGCAGTTCTTC
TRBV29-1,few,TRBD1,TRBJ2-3,CSFQGERGLMGTQYF,TGCAGCTTCCAGGGGGAGCGCGGCCTTATGGGGACGCAGTATTTT
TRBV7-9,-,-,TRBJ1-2,CASSLDILRDGYTF,TGTGCCAGCAGCTTAGACATCCTAAGGGATGGCTACACCTTC
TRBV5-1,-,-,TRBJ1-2,CASSLDSTAANYGYTF,TGCGCCAGCAGCCTAGACAGTACAGCGGCTAACTATGGCTACACCTTC
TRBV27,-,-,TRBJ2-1,CASSLGGALGEQFF,TGTGCCAGCAGTTTAGGGGGGGCCCTGGGTGAGCAGTTCTTC
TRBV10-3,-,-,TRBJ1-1,CAISERQGNTEAFF,TGTGCCATCAGTGAGCGGCAGGGGAACACTGAAGCTTTCTTT
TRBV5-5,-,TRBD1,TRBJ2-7,CASSDGQGPSYEQYF,TGTGCCAGCAGCGACGGACAGGGCCCCTCCTACGAGCAGTACTTC
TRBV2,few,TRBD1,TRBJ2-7,CASKGTGAEEQYF,TGTGCCAGCAAGGGGACAGGGGCAGAGGAGCAGTACTTC
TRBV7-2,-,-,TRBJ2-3,CASSPRGPRTDTQYF,TGTGCCAGCAGCCCCCGGGGGCCCCGCACAGATACGCAGTATTTT
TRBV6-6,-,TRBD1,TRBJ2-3,CASSYPRDRGTDAQYF,TGTGCCAGCAGTTACCCCCGGGACAGGGGCACAGATGCGCAGTATTTT
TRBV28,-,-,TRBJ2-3,CASSQQGGGTDTQYF,TGTGCCAGCAGTCAACAGGGTGGGGGCACAGATACGCAGTATTTT
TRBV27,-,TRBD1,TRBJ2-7,CASRGQSLYEQYF,TGTGCCAGCAGGGGACAGTCTCTATACGAGCAGTACTTC
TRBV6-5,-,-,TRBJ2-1,CASSYSGGSRNEQFF,TGTGCCAGCAGTTACTCAGGGGGTTCGAGGAATGAGCAGTTCTTC
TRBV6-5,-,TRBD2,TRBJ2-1,CASSSYRDYDEQFF,TGTGCCAGCAGTTCATACCGGGACTATGATGAGCAGTTCTTC
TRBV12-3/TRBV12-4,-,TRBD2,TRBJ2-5,CASSLASRLADEYQETQYF,TGTGCCAGCAGTTTAGCGTCGAGACTAGCGGATGAATATCAAGAGACCCAGTACTTC
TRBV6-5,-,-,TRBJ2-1,CASSLPGAGSEQFF,TGTGCCAGCAGTCTACCGGGGGCTGGGAGTGAGCAGTTCTTC
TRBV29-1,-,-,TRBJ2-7,CSVNRANEQYF,TGCAGCGTTAACAGGGCAAACGAGCAGTACTTC